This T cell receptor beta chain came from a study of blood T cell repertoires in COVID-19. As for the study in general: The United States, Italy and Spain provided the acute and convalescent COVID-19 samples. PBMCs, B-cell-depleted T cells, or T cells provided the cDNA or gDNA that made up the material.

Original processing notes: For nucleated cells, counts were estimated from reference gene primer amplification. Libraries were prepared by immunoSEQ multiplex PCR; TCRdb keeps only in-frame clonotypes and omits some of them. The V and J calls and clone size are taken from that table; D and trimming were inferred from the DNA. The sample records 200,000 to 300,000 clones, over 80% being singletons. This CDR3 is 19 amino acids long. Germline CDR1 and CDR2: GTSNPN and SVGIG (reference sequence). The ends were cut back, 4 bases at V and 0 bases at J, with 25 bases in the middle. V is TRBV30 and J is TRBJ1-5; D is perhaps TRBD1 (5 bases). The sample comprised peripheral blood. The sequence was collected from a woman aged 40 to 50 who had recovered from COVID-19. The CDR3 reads CAWTPPRGGWVGSNQPQHF. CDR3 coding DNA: TGTGCCTGGACCCCACCCCGCGGGGGTTGGGTTGGTAGCAATCAGCCCCAGCATTTT.